The rows below give T cell receptor beta chains drawn from one sample of a study of cytomegalovirus exposure and HLA in healthy donors. Profiled with immunoSEQ multiplex PCR; TCRdb holds only in-frame clones, not every one. Among some 160,000 clones listed, around four fifths were seen once. Sample: PBMCs. Receptors originate from a woman in her late teens or twenties in good health and CMV-seronegative. The CDR3 runs from the conserved cysteine through the conserved F or W. A D gene is named only where the DNA matches it firmly. Only part of the rows carry a size: once, few, many, or a class if the clone is expanded.

>TRBD2|NA|TRBJ2-1|TRBV18
CASSPGTSEISEQFF
TGTGCCAGCTCACCGGGGACTAGCGAGATCAGTGAGCAGTTCTTC
>NA|NA|TRBJ2-7|TRBV5-4
CASSQGVASYEQYF
TGTGCCAGCAGCCAAGGGGTCGCCTCCTACGAGCAGTACTTC
>NA|NA|TRBJ1-1|TRBV7-9
CASSLGGGRGNTEAFF
TGTGCCAGCAGCTTAGGCGGGGGAAGGGGAAACACTGAAGCTTTCTTT
>NA|few|TRBJ1-5|TRBV25-1
CASSEVGTIHGPQHF
TGTGCCAGCAGTGAAGTGGGCACAATACATGGGCCCCAGCATTTT
>NA|NA|TRBJ2-5|TRBV4-2
CASSQGSSSTGGETQYF
TGTGCCAGCAGCCAAGGGAGTAGTTCGACTGGGGGGGAGACCCAGTACTTC
>TRBD1|once|TRBJ1-6|TRBV5-4
CASSLGGQGARSPLHF
TGTGCCAGCAGCTTGGGGGGACAGGGGGCGCGTTCACCCCTCCACTTT
>NA|NA|TRBJ2-2|TRBV5-1
CASSLGQFSTGELFF
TGCGCCAGCAGCTTGGGCCAGTTTTCCACCGGGGAGCTGTTTTTT
>TRBD1|few|TRBJ1-4|TRBV29-1
CSVKGAQTTNEKLFF
TGCAGCGTTAAGGGGGCCCAGACAACTAATGAAAAACTGTTTTTT
>TRBD1|few|TRBJ2-2|TRBV25-1
CASSDGQGPNTGELFF
TGTGCCAGCAGTGATGGACAGGGGCCGAACACCGGGGAGCTGTTTTTT
>TRBD1|few|TRBJ1-5|TRBV4-1
CASSQVGQGKREPQHF
TGCGCCAGCAGCCAAGTAGGACAGGGGAAAAGGGAGCCCCAGCATTTT
>TRBD2|once|TRBJ2-3|TRBV6-4
CASSVSGGTDTQYF
TGTGCCAGCAGTGTAAGCGGGGGTACAGATACGCAGTATTTT
>NA|once|TRBJ2-2|TRBV11-3
CASSRGQTGELFF
TGTGCCAGCAGCCGCGGACAGACCGGGGAGCTGTTTTTT